Listed below are T cell receptor beta chains from one sample, sequenced in a study of T-cell reconstitution after alpha-beta-depleted transplantation in children. One entry per CDR3 protein results from TCRdb running MiXCR on the PCR reads. The table shows around 450,000 distinct CDR3 sequences, with roughly a tenth occurring only once. The sample here was PBMCs, taken before TCRalphabeta/CD19-depleted stem cell transplant. The receptors here all came from a child aged 2-15 years with inherited bone marrow failure, due to receive a stem cell transplant. Both conserved end residues are part of each CDR3. A D gene is named only where the DNA matches it firmly. Part of the rows lack a size; the others show once, few, many or a class for expanded clones.

V,D,size,J,DNA,CDR3
TRBV30,TRBD2,NA,TRBJ2-5,TGTGCCTCGACTAGCGTTTCACAAGAGACCCAGTACTTC,CASTSVSQETQYF
TRBV5-1,NA,many,TRBJ1-2,TGCGCCAGCAGCTTGGATTTAGCTAACTATGGCTACACCTTC,CASSLDLANYGYTF
TRBV4-3,TRBD1,few,TRBJ2-3,TGCGCCAGCAGCCAAGATGGACAGGGGAAAGCGACAGATACGCAGTATTTT,CASSQDGQGKATDTQYF
TRBV19,NA,few,TRBJ2-7,TGTGCCAGTAGTACCGGGACGAGGGGTGTCCACGAGCAGTACTTC,CASSTGTRGVHEQYF
TRBV19,TRBD2,many,TRBJ2-7,TGTGCCAGTAGTATGGGACTAGCGGGGTCCTACGAGCAGTACTTC,CASSMGLAGSYEQYF
TRBV28,NA,many,TRBJ2-5,TGTGCCAGCAGTAATATTAGGGGGGCCCAAGAGACCCAGTACTTC,CASSNIRGAQETQYF
TRBV5-5,TRBD1,NA,TRBJ2-5,TGTGCCAGCAGCCCGGGGACAGGTGGCGAGACCCAGTACTTC,CASSPGTGGETQYF
TRBV11-2,NA,many,TRBJ2-1,TGTGCCAGCAGCCCCGGACCCGAGCAGTTCTTC,CASSPGPEQFF
TRBV12-3/TRBV12-4,TRBD1,few,TRBJ2-3,TGTGCCAGCAGTTACCGGACAGGGCCCACCACAGATACGCAGTATTTT,CASSYRTGPTTDTQYF
TRBV29-1,NA,few,TRBJ2-1,TGCAGCGTTGAAGATCAGGGGAGCTCCTACAATGAGCAGTTCTTC,CSVEDQGSSYNEQFF
TRBV4-3,TRBD2,many,TRBJ2-3,TGCGCCAGCAGCCGACTAGCGGGAGGCTACCAGGCTACGCAGTATTTT,CASSRLAGGYQATQYF
TRBV5-1,NA,NA,TRBJ2-7,TGCGCCAGCAGCTTGGAGGTACAGGGATACGAGCAGTACTTC,CASSLEVQGYEQYF
TRBV5-1,TRBD2,NA,TRBJ2-5,TGCGCCAGCAGCTTGCGTCGACTAGCGGGAGCGCTTTTGGTCGAGACCCAGTACTTC,CASSLRRLAGALLVETQYF
TRBV6-2/TRBV6-3,TRBD2,few,TRBJ2-1,TGTGCCAGCAGTTACGTACTAGCGGGAGCCTCCTACAATGAGCAGTTCTTC,CASSYVLAGASYNEQFF
TRBV29-1,TRBD2,NA,TRBJ2-1,TGCAGCGTTGGAACCTATAGCGGGAGCTCCTACAATGAGCAGTTCTTC,CSVGTYSGSSYNEQFF
TRBV5-1,NA,many,TRBJ2-7,TGTGCCAGCAGCTTAGGTGGGGATTACGAGCAGTACTTC,CASSLGGDYEQYF
TRBV5-1,TRBD2,many,TRBJ2-7,TGCGCCAGCAGCAGAGAAGCGGGAGCGATATACGAGCAGTACTTC,CASSREAGAIYEQYF
TRBV4-3,NA,many,TRBJ1-2,TGCGCCAGCAGCCAAGATGGAGGGCACTATGGCTACACCTTC,CASSQDGGHYGYTF